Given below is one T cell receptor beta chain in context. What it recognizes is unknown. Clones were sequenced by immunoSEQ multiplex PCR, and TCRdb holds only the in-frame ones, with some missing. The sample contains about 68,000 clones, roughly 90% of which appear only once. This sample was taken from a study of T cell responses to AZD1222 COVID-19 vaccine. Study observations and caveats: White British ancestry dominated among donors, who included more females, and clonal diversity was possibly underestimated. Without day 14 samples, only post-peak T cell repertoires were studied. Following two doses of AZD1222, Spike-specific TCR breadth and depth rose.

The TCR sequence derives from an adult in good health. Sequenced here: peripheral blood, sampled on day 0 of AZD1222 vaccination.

The CDR3 nucleotides are TGTGCCAGCTGGAGCGGGATATTAAACACTGAAGCTTTCTTT. This encodes CASWSGILNTEAFF. The V and J genes are TRBV27 and TRBJ1-1; D ambiguous. CDR3 length equals 14 residues. V lost 8 bases, J lost 2 bases, and 15 bases lay in between. Germline CDR1 MNHEY, CDR2 SMNVEV (reference sequence).